One sample yielded the 18 T cell receptor beta chains listed below, sequenced in a study of cytomegalovirus exposure and HLA in healthy donors. With 60 Vbeta and 13 Jbeta primers, the PCR was carried out. Sequencing used immunoSEQ multiplex PCR; TCRdb keeps in-frame clones, though not all of them. The repertoire has roughly 200,000 clones, around four fifths of them found once; the top ten carry about 1.7%. The sequencing sample was made of PBMCs. These receptors were obtained from a man aged 50-59 years in good health and CMV-seronegative.

The chain couples TRBV7-3 to TRBJ2-7, with 8 bases identical to TRBD1. V lost 5 bases and J lost 3; bases outside the gene matches: 3. The V gene's germline CDR1 is SGHTA and CDR2 FQGTGA. The CDR3 has 13 amino acids. CDR3 DNA sequence: TGTGCCAGCAGCCACGACAGGGGCTACGAGCAGTACTTC. Translating it yields CASSHDRGYEQYF.

V and J are TRBV18 and TRBJ2-3; TRBD2 aligns across 10 bases. This CDR3 comprises 15 residues. Trimming cost V 2 bases and J 6 bases; bases outside gene matches: 5. CDR1 and CDR2 from the germline V gene are KGHSH and LQKENI. The CDR3 reads CASSPVLAGEDTQYF. The CDR3 region has the DNA TGTGCCAGCTCACCAGTTCTAGCGGGAGAGGATACGCAGTATTTT.

V usage is TRBV6-5 and J usage is TRBJ1-2; 8 positions agree with TRBD1. The junction had 6 bases not matched to a gene; V was cut back by 5 bases and J by 4 bases. The CDR3 runs to 14 residues. Germline CDR1 and CDR2: MNHEY and SVGAGI. The CDR3 DNA sequence: TGTGCCAGCAGTCCGGACAGGGCGGGCTATGGCTACACCTTC. Translation: CASSPDRAGYGYTF.

In regard to this clone: The junction shows a germline mismatch at one end, possibly a read error. The chain employs TRBV11-2 and TRBJ2-7, with TRBD2 matching over 9 bases. CDR1 and CDR2 from the germline V gene are SGHAT and FQNNGV. The CDR3 extends over 14 amino acids. In DNA, the CDR3 is TGTGCCAGCAGCTTAGGGGGACTAGCCACGCGTCAGGACTTC. Protein: CASSLGGLATRQDF. The variable domain in full, completed from reference TRBV11-2 and TRBJ2-7, reads EAGVAQSPRYKIIEKRQSVAFWCNPISGHATLYWYQQILGQGPKLLIQFQNNGVVDDSQLPKDRFSAERLKGVDSTLKIQPAKLEDSAVYLCASSLGGLATRQDFGPGTRLTVT.

Only one count was recorded for this clone. The chain uses TRBV10-3 and TRBJ2-6, with D tentatively TRBD2 (6 bases). V gave up 0 bases and J gave up 2 bases, with 8 bases separating them. Germline loops: CDR1 ENHRY, CDR2 SYGVKD. There are 16 residues in the CDR3. This CDR3 reads CAISESWGAGANVLTF. CDR3 sequence (DNA): TGTGCCATCAGTGAGTCGTGGGGGGCTGGGGCCAACGTCCTGACTTTC.

V is TRBV6-5 and J is TRBJ1-4; no reliable D call. The V and J ends lost 2 bases and 4 bases respectively, with 11 bases between them. The V gene's germline CDR1 is MNHEY and CDR2 SVGAGI. The CDR3 has 15 residues. In DNA, the CDR3 is TGTGCCAGCAGTTACGGCGGGAGGTATAATGAAAAACTGTTTTTT. Amino acids: CASSYGGRYNEKLFF.

V is TRBV2 and J is TRBJ2-1, with 7 bases fitting TRBD1. This CDR3 is built from 12 residues. V gave up 8 bases and J gave up 16 bases; unmatched junction bases: 14. Germline CDR1 and CDR2: SNHLY and FYNNEI. As DNA, the CDR3 is TGTGCCAGCGGTCCCGGGACAGCAGTTCCCTTCTTC. Amino acid sequence: CASGPGTAVPFF.

The rearrangement links TRBV7-2 to TRBJ2-2; 9 nucleotides match TRBD2. The CDR3 covers 15 residues. Germline CDR1 and CDR2: SGHTA and FQGNSA. J was trimmed by 4 bases and V by 0 bases; bases with no gene match: 0. The CDR3 DNA reads TGTGCCAGCAGCTTAGCAGCGGGAGGCACCGGGGAGCTGTTTTTT. Translating gives CASSLAAGGTGELFF. Together with reference TRBV7-2 and TRBJ2-2, the CDR3 gives the full variable domain: GAGVSQSPSNKVTEKGKDVELRCDPISGHTALYWYRQSLGQGLEFLIYFQGNSAPDKSGLPSDRFSAERTGGSVSTLTIQRTQQEDSAVYLCASSLAAGGTGELFFGEGSRLTVL.

J is TRBJ2-7 and V is TRBV4-2; 9 positions agree with TRBD1. The CDR3 spans 16 residues. The trim removed 0 bases at V and 2 bases at J, leaving 5 bases unmatched. The germline V gene encodes CDR1 LGHNA and CDR2 YNFKEQ. CDR3 region: CASSQDYRGPTYEQYF. The CDR3, as DNA: TGTGCCAGCAGCCAAGATTACAGGGGGCCCACCTACGAGCAGTACTTC.

The rearrangement joins TRBV6-1 to TRBJ1-2, with 7 bases lining up with TRBD1. The J segment lost 4 bases and the V segment lost 9 bases, leaving 5 bases of the junction unmatched. Germline V gene data show CDR1 as MNHNS and CDR2 as SASEGT. This CDR3 spans 12 amino acids. This CDR3 reads CASEGQTYGYTF. The CDR3 DNA reads as TGTGCCAGTGAGGGACAGACCTATGGCTACACCTTC.

This chain connects TRBV27 to TRBJ2-1, with 7 bases identical to TRBD2. CDR3 length equals 15 residues. J gave up 7 bases and V 2 bases, and 8 bases lay outside the gene matches. Germline-derived CDR1 and CDR2 are MNHEY and SMNVEV (reference sequence). This CDR3 is CASSLISGIANEQFF. In DNA, the CDR3 is TGTGCCAGCAGTTTAATAAGCGGGATCGCGAATGAGCAGTTCTTC.

Regarding this clone: This sample also contains other DNA sequences that code for the same CDR3. The V and J genes are TRBV2 and TRBJ2-4; 8 bases are a match to TRBD2. The CDR3 has 15 residues. Trimming removed 6 bases from V and 7 bases from J; junction bases left unmatched: 11. The germline V gene encodes CDR1 SNHLY and CDR2 FYNNEI. In nucleotides, the CDR3 is TGTGCCAGCAGCCCCCCCGCGGGAGGTTGGAACATTCAGTACTTC. This gives the protein CASSPPAGGWNIQYF.

The chain uses TRBV19 and TRBJ2-1; D might be TRBD2 (5 bases). The V gene's germline CDR1 is LNHDA and CDR2 SQIVND (reference sequence). The ends were cut back, 0 bases at V and 1 base at J, with 7 bases in the middle. The CDR3 spans 15 residues. The chain's CDR3 is CASSIDRGSYNEQFF. DNA for the CDR3: TGTGCCAGTAGTATAGATCGGGGATCCTACAATGAGCAGTTCTTC.

The chain combines TRBV28 with TRBJ2-2; tentatively, D is TRBD2 (6 bases). The CDR3 length is 16 residues. The V end lost 5 bases, the J end lost 0 bases, and 13 bases lay between the germline ends. CDR1 and CDR2 from the germline V gene are MDHEN and SYDVKM. CDR3 nucleotide sequence: TGTGCCAGCAGTACTACAGGCGGGACGAACACCGGGGAGCTGTTTTTT. Encoded protein: CASSTTGGTNTGELFF. Combining the CDR3 with reference TRBV28 and TRBJ2-2 gives the whole variable domain DVKVTQSSRYLVKRTGEKVFLECVQDMDHENMFWYRQDPGLGLRLIYFSYDVKMKEKGDIPEGYSVSREKKERFSLILESASTNQTSMYLCASSTTGGTNTGELFFGEGSRLTVL.

The chain carries TRBV7-2 and TRBJ1-5; possible D gene TRBD1, 5 bases. Trimming shortened V by 5 bases and J by 5 bases, and 10 bases separated the two germline ends. Germline V gives CDR1 SGHTA, CDR2 FQGNSA. This CDR3 has 13 amino acids. This CDR3 is CASSRGNYQPQHF. CDR3 DNA sequence: TGTGCCAGCAGCAGGGGTAACTATCAGCCCCAGCATTTT.

The rearrangement links TRBV29-1 to TRBJ1-2; weak D call: TRBD1 (5 bases). CDR1 and CDR2 (germline): SQVTM, ANQGSEA. The length of the CDR3 is 13 residues. V dropped 6 bases and J dropped 5 bases, with 16 bases sitting between them. CDR3 in amino acids: CSVVAGGGYGYTF. DNA for the CDR3: TGCAGCGTGGTCGCGGGCGGGGGGTATGGCTACACCTTC. Drawing the rest from reference TRBV29-1 and TRBJ1-2, the complete variable domain is SAVISQKPSRDICQRGTSLTIQCQVDSQVTMMFWYRQQPGQSLTLIATANQGSEATYESGFVIDKFPISRPNLTFSTLTVSNMSPEDSSIYLCSVVAGGGYGYTFGSGTRLTVV.

The chain is built from TRBV7-9 and TRBJ2-7; 8 nucleotides align to TRBD2. V shed 0 bases and J 4 bases; nucleotides not matched to a gene: 5. This CDR3 contains 15 residues. Germline V gene data show CDR1 as SEHNR and CDR2 as FQNEAQ (reference sequence). This chain's CDR3 is CASSLAYGGVYEQYF. As DNA, the CDR3 is TGTGCCAGCAGCTTAGCGTACGGGGGGGTATACGAGCAGTACTTC.

This rearrangement joins TRBV9 to TRBJ1-1; D might be TRBD1 (5 bases). V lost 4 bases, J lost 8 bases, and 24 bases lay in between. This CDR3 comprises 16 residues. CDR1 and CDR2 from the germline V gene are SGDLS and YYNGEE. This chain's CDR3 is CASSKILGGRPSEAFF. The CDR3 nucleotides read TGTGCCAGCAGCAAGATCTTGGGGGGTCGTCCTTCGGAAGCTTTCTTT. Combining the CDR3 with reference TRBV9 and TRBJ1-1 gives the whole variable domain DSGVTQTPKHLITATGQRVTLRCSPRSGDLSVYWYQQSLDQGLQFLIQYYNGEERAKGNILERFSAQQFPDLHSELNLSSLELGDSALYFCASSKILGGRPSEAFFGQGTRLTVV.